This T cell receptor (beta chain) was captured by sequencing in a study of blood T cell repertoires in COVID-19. Study details: PBMCs, B-cell-depleted T cells, or T cells were the source of the cDNA or gDNA that made up the material.

Measured with immunoSEQ multiplex PCR; TCRdb has only the in-frame clones, and not every one. This table has about 270,000 clones, around 90% appearing once. Cohorts were determined from participant-reported clinical history. For recovered donors of Cohort 3, there were two negative PCRs, clearance, or symptom resolution. Germline V gives CDR1 LNHDA, CDR2 SQIVND (reference sequence). This CDR3 is built from 14 residues. Trimming cost V 6 bases and J 4 bases; bases outside gene matches: 8. The clonotype was recovered from a woman aged 45-60 years who had recovered from COVID-19. The rearrangement links TRBV19 to TRBJ1-1; 7 nucleotides agree with TRBD1. Sequencing was carried out using PBMCs or T cells enriched from blood (not recorded which). The CDR3 DNA is TGTGCCAGTAGGCCGGGACAGAGATTCACTGAAGCTTTCTTT. Its translation: CASRPGQRFTEAFF.